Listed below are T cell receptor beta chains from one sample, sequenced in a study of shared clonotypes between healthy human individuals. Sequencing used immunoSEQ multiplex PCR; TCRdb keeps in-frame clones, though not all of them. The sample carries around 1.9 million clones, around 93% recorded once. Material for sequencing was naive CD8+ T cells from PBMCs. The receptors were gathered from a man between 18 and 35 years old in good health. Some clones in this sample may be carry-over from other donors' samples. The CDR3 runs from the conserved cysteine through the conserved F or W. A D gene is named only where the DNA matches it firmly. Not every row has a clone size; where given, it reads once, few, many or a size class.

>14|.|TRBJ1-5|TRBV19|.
CASTPGFLNQPQHF
TGTGCCAGTACTCCAGGGTTCCTCAATCAGCCCCAGCATTTT
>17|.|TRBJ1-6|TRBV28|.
CASSHHPRESYNSPLHF
TGTGCCAGCAGTCACCACCCCAGGGAGTCCTATAATTCACCCCTCCACTTT
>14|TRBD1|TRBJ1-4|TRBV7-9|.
CASSPGTGREKLFF
TGTGCCAGCAGCCCCGGGACAGGAAGAGAAAAACTGTTTTTT
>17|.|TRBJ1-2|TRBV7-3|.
CASSSGPWGGPGYGYTF
TGTGCCAGCAGTTCGGGACCTTGGGGGGGTCCTGGCTATGGCTACACCTTC
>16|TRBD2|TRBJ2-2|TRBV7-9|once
CASSSSSGANTGELFF
TGTGCCAGCAGCTCCTCTAGCGGGGCGAACACCGGGGAGCTGTTTTTT
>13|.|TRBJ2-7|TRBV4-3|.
CASSPTSDYEQYF
TGCGCCAGCAGCCCAACCTCAGACTACGAGCAGTACTTC
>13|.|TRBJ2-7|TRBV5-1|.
CASSYGDQYEQYF
TGCGCCAGCAGCTACGGGGACCAGTACGAGCAGTACTTC
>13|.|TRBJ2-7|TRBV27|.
CASSSYTVSEQYF
TGTGCCAGCAGTTCCTACACAGTCAGCGAGCAGTACTTC
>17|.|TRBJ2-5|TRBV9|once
CASSVAAGLGPQETQYF
TGTGCCAGCAGCGTAGCGGCAGGGTTGGGGCCCCAAGAGACCCAGTACTTC
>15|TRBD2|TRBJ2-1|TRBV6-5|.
CASSRLAGVSNEQFF
TGTGCCAGCAGTAGGCTAGCGGGAGTTTCGAATGAGCAGTTCTTC
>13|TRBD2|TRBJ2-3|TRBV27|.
CASGTRMADTQYF
TGTGCCAGCGGGACTAGGATGGCTGATACGCAGTATTTT
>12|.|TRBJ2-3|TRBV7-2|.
CASSRAGDTQYF
TGTGCCAGCAGCCGGGCAGGGGATACGCAGTATTTT
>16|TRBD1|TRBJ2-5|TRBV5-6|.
CASSFSGTGRGETQYF
TGTGCCAGCAGCTTCTCCGGGACAGGGAGAGGGGAGACCCAGTACTTC
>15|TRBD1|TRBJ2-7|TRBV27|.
CASSLWGQGNHEQYF
TGTGCCAGCAGTTTATGGGGACAGGGTAACCACGAGCAGTACTTC
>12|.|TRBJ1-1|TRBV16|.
CASSRDGYEAFF
TGTGCCAGCAGCCGCGACGGGTACGAAGCTTTCTTT
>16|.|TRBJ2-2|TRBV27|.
CASSLIPHPTTGELFF
TGTGCCAGCAGTTTAATTCCCCACCCAACCACCGGGGAGCTGTTTTTT
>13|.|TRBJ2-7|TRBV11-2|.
CASTPEGSYEQYF
TGTGCCAGCACCCCCGAGGGCTCCTACGAGCAGTACTTC
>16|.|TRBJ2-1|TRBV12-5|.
CASGDGPGELSDEQFF
TGTGCTAGTGGCGATGGCCCTGGAGAATTATCCGATGAGCAGTTCTTC
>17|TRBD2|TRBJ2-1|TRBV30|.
CAWSLVLAGISYNEQFF
TGTGCCTGGTCCCTGGTACTAGCGGGTATCTCCTACAATGAGCAGTTCTTC
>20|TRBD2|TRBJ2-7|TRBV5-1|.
CASSLDGLAGVIIGVDEQYF
TGCGCCAGCAGCTTGGATGGACTAGCGGGAGTTATAATCGGGGTTGACGAGCAGTACTTC
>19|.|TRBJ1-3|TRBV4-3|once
CASSQDWAGQFYSGNTIYF
TGCGCCAGCAGCCAAGACTGGGCGGGGCAGTTCTACTCTGGAAACACCATATATTTT
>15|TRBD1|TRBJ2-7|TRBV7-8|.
CASSLARDRVYEQYF
TGTGCCAGCAGCTTAGCTCGCGACAGGGTCTACGAGCAGTACTTC
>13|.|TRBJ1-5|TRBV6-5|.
CASSYAAAGPQHF
TGTGCCAGCAGTTACGCGGCCGCAGGGCCCCAGCATTTT
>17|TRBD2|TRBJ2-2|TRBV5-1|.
CASSLAVAGGYTGELFF
TGCGCCAGCAGCTTGGCGGTAGCGGGAGGATACACCGGGGAGCTGTTTTTT
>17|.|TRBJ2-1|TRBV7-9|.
CASSFRTRGSGEDEQFF
TGTGCCAGCAGCTTCCGGACCCGCGGCTCCGGGGAGGATGAGCAGTTCTTC
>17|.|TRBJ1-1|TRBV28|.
CASSWRGMFSVRTEAFF
TGTGCCAGCAGTTGGCGGGGGATGTTTTCGGTACGCACTGAAGCTTTCTTT
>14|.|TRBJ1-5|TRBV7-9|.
CASSSPGLNQPQHF
TGTGCCAGCAGCTCCCCGGGTTTAAATCAGCCCCAGCATTTT
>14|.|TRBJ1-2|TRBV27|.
CASSLSPPNYGYTF
TGTGCCAGCAGTTTATCCCCCCCAAACTATGGCTACACCTTC
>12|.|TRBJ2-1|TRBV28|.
CASSPIWGGQFF
TGTGCCAGCAGTCCGATCTGGGGCGGGCAGTTCTTC
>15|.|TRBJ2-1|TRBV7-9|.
CASRGEDESYNEQFF
TGTGCCAGCAGGGGGGAAGACGAATCCTACAATGAGCAGTTCTTC
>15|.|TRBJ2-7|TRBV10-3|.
CAISESSLSTYEQYF
TGTGCCATCAGTGAGTCGTCTCTATCAACCTACGAGCAGTACTTC
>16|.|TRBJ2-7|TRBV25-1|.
CASSDRQGFLAGEQYF
TGTGCCAGCAGTGACCGACAGGGTTTTCTAGCGGGCGAGCAGTACTTC
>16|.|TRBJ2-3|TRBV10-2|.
CASSELGIPSTDTQYF
TGCGCCAGCAGTGAGCTCGGAATTCCTAGCACAGATACGCAGTATTTT
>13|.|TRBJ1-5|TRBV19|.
CASSGGMDQPQHF
TGTGCCAGTAGTGGGGGTATGGATCAGCCCCAGCATTTT
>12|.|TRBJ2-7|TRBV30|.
CAWSGQAMEQYF
TGTGCCTGGAGTGGACAGGCCATGGAGCAGTACTTC
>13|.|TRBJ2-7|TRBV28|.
CASSLLLGGEQYF
TGTGCCAGCAGTTTGCTCCTCGGGGGCGAGCAGTACTTC
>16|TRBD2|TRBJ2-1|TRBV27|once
CASSTVSGSSYNEQFF
TGTGCCAGCAGTACCGTTAGCGGGAGCTCCTACAATGAGCAGTTCTTC
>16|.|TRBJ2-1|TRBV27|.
CASSQSGAWGYNEQFF
TGTGCCAGCAGCCAATCCGGGGCATGGGGGTACAATGAGCAGTTCTTC
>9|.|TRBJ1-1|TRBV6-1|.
CASTTDAFF
TGTGCCAGCACCACGGATGCTTTCTTT